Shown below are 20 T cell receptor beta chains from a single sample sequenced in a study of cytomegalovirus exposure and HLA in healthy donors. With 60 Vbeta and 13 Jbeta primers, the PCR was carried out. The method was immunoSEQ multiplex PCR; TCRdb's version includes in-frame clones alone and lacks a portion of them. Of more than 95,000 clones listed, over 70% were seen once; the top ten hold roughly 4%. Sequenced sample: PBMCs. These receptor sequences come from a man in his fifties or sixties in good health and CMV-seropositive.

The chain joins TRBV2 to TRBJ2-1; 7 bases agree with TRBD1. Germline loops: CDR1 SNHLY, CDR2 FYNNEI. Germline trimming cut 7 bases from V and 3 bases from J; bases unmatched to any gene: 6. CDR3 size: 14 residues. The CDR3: CASTQGVLYNEQFF. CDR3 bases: TGTGCCAGCACCCAGGGGGTTCTCTACAATGAGCAGTTCTTC.

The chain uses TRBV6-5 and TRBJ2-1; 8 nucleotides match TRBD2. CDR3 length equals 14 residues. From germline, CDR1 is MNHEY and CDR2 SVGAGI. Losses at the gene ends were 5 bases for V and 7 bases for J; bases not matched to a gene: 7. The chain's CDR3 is CASSLSGIGNEQFF. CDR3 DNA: TGTGCCAGCAGTCTTAGCGGGATCGGGAATGAGCAGTTCTTC.

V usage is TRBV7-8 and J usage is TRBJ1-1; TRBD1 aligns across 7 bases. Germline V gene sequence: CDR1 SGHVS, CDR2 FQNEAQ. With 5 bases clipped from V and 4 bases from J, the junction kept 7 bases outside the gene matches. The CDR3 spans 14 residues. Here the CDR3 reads CASSPTGVGTEAFF. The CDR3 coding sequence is TGTGCCAGCAGCCCCACAGGGGTCGGCACTGAAGCTTTCTTT.

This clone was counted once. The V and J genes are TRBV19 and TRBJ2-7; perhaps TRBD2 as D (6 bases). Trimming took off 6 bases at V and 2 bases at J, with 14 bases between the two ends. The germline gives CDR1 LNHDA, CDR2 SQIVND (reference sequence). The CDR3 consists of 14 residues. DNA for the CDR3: TGTGCCAGTAGACCAAGCGGGCCCCCCTACGAGCAGTACTTC. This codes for CASRPSGPPYEQYF.

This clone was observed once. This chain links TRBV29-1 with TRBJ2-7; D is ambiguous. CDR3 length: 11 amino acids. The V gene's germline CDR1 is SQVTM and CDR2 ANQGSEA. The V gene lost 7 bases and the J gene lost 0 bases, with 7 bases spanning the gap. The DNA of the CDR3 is TGCAGCGCGAGGAACTCCTACGAGCAGTACTTC. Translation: CSARNSYEQYF.

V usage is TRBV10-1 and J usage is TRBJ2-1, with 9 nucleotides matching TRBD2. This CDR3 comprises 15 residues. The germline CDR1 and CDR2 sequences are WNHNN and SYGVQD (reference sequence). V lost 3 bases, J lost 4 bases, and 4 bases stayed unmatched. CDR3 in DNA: TGCGCCAGCAGTGAACGGCTAGCGGGATACAATGAGCAGTTCTTC. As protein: CASSERLAGYNEQFF.

CDR3 DNA sequence: TGCGCCAGCACCCTAGGGACTAGTACCTACGAGCAGTACTTC. Protein sequence: CASTLGTSTYEQYF. This chain joins TRBV5-1 and TRBJ2-7; the match to TRBD2 covers 8 bases. This CDR3 has 14 residues. With V trimmed by 6 bases and J by 2 bases, 7 bases remained unmatched. Per the germline V gene, CDR1 is SGHRS and CDR2 is YFSETQ. Drawing the rest from reference TRBV5-1 and TRBJ2-7, the complete variable domain is KAGVTQTPRYLIKTRGQQVTLSCSPISGHRSVSWYQQTPGQGLQFLFEYFSETQRNKGNFPGRFSGRQFSNSRSEMNVSTLELGDSALYLCASTLGTSTYEQYFGPGTRLTVT.

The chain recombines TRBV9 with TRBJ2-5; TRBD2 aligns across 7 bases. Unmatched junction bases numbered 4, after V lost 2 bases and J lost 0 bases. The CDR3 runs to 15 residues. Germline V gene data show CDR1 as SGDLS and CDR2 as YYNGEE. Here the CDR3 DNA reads TGTGCCAGCAGCGTGGGTAGCGGGTACCAAGAGACCCAGTACTTC. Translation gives CASSVGSGYQETQYF.

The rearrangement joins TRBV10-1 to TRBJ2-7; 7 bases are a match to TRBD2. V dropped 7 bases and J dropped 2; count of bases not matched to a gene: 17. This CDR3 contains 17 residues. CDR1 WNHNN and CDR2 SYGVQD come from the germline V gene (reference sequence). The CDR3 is CASTEVWEGCRPYEQYF. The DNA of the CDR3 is TGCGCCAGCACCGAGGTGTGGGAGGGTTGCCGCCCCTACGAGCAGTACTTC.

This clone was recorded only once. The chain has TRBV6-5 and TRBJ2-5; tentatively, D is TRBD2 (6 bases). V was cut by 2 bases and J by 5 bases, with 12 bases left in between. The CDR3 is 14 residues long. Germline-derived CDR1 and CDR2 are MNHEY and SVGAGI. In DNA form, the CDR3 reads TGTGCCAGCAGTTACCTTCTTGGGGGGGAGACCCAGTACTTC. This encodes CASSYLLGGETQYF.

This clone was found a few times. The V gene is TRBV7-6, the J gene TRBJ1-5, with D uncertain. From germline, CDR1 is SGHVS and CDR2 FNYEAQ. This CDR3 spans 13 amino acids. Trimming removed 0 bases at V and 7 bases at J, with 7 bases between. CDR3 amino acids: CASSLASGQPQHF. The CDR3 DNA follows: TGTGCCAGCAGCTTAGCCTCCGGGCAGCCCCAGCATTTT. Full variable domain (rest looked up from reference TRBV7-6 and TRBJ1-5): GAGVSQSPRYKVTKRGQDVALRCDPISGHVSLYWYRQALGQGPEFLTYFNYEAQQDKSGLPNDRFSAERPEGSISTLTIQRTEQRDSAMYRCASSLASGQPQHFGDGTRLSIL.

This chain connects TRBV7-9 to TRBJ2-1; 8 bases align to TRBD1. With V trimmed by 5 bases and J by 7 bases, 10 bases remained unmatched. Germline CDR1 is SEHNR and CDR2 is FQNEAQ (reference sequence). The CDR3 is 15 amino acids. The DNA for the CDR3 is TGTGCCAGCAGCCAAGGGACAGGACTGGTTAATGAGCAGTTCTTC. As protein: CASSQGTGLVNEQFF. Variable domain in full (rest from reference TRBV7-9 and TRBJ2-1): DTGVSQNPRHKITKRGQNVTFRCDPISEHNRLYWYRQTLGQGPEFLTYFQNEAQLEKSRLLSDRFSAERPKGSFSTLEIQRTEQGDSAMYLCASSQGTGLVNEQFFGPGTRLTVL.

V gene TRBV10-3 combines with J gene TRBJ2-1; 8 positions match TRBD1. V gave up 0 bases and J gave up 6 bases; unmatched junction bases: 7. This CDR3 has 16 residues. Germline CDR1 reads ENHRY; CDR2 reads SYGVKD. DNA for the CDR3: TGTGCCATCAGTGAGTCGGTCGGGACAGGAAGCAATGAGCAGTTCTTC. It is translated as CAISESVGTGSNEQFF.

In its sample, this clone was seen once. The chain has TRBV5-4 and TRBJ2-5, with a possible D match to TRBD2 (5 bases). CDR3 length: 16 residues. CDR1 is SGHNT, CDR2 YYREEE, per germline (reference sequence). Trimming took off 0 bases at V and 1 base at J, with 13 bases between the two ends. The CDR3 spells CASSLDPGVGQETQYF. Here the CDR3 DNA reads TGTGCCAGCAGCTTGGATCCCGGGGTTGGCCAAGAGACCCAGTACTTC. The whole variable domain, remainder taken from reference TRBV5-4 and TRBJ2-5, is ETGVTQSPTHLIKTRGQQVTLRCSSQSGHNTVSWYQQALGQGPQFIFQYYREEENGRGNFPPRFSGLQFPNYSSELNVNALELDDSALYLCASSLDPGVGQETQYFGPGTRLLVL.

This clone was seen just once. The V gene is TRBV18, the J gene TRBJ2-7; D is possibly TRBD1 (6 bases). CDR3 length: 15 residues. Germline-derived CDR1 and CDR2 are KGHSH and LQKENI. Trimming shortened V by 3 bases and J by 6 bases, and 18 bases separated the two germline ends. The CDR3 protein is CASSPPPGHSAEQYF. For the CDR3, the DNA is TGTGCCAGCTCACCCCCCCCGGGACATTCTGCCGAGCAGTACTTC.

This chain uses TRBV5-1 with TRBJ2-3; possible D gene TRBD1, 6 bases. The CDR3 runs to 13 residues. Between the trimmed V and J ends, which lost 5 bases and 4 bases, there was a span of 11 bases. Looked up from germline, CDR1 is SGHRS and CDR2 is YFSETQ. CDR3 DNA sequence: TGCGCCAGCAGTCAACAGGGATCAGATACGCAGTATTTT. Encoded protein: CASSQQGSDTQYF.

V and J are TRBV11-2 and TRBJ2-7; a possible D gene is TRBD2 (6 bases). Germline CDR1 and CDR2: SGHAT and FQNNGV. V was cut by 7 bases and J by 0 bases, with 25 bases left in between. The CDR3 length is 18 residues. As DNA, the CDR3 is TGTGCCAGCATCCAAGAGGCCTTTTCCGGACTAAGCTCCTACGAGCAGTACTTC. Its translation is CASIQEAFSGLSSYEQYF.

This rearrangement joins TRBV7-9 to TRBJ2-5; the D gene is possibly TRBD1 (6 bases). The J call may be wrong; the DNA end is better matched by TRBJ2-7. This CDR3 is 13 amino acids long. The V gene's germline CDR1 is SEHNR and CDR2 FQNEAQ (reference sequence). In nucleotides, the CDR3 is TGTGCCAGCAGCCTTACAGGGACCTACGAGCAGTACTTC. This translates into CASSLTGTYEQYF.

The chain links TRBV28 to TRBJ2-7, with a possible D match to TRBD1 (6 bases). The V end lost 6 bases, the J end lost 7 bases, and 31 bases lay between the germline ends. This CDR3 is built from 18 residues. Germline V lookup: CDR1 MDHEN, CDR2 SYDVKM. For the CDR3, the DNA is TGTGCCAGCAGCCACAAATTACGACCCGGGACACCTTTGGGGGAGCAGTACTTC. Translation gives CASSHKLRPGTPLGEQYF.

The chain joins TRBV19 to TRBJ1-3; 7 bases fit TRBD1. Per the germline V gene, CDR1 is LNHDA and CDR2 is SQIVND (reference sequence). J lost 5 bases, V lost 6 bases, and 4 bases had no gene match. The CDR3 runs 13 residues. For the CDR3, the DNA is TGTGCCAGTAGAGGACAGGACCGAAACACCATATATTTT. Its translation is CASRGQDRNTIYF.